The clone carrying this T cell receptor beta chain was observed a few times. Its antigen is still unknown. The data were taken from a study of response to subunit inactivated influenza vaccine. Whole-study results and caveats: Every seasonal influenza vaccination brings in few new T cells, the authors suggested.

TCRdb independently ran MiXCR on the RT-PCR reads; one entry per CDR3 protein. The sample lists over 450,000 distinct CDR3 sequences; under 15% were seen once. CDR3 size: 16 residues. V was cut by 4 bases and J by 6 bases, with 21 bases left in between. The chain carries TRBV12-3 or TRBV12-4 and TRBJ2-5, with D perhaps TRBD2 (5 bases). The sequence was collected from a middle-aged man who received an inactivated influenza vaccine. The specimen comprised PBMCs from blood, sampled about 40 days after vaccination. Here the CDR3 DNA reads TGTGCCAGCAGTTCCACCGGGCAGACACACGGGAAGACCCAGTACTTC. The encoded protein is CASSSTGQTHGKTQYF.